The 3 T cell receptor beta chains presented below share a single source sample, sequenced in a study of blood T cell repertoires in COVID-19. Repertoires were generated with immunoSEQ multiplex PCR, while TCRdb's copy carries only in-frame clones and drops some. The sample records around 250,000 clones, roughly 85% being singletons. Material: peripheral blood. Receptors were obtained from a man aged 50 to 60 with active or convalescent COVID-19.

The gene calls are TRBV4-1 and TRBJ1-3; the D is unclear. Germline V gene sequence: CDR1 MGHRA, CDR2 YSYEKL. Trimming stripped 1 base from V and 2 bases from J, with 21 bases between. The CDR3 runs 19 residues. CDR3 sequence (DNA): TGCGCCAGCAGCCAAGCAAGAATCTTGGGAGGGTTAACTGGAAACACCATATATTTT. Its protein product is CASSQARILGGLTGNTIYF.

The chain combines TRBV25-1 with TRBJ1-1; 8 bases are shared with TRBD1. CDR1 and CDR2 from the germline V gene are MGHDK and SYGVNS. This CDR3 region has 16 residues. J lost 7 bases, V lost 6 bases, and 16 bases had no gene match. This CDR3 reads CASRRGEAGGGGEAFF. In nucleotides, the CDR3 is TGTGCCAGCAGACGCGGAGAGGCAGGGGGCGGGGGTGAAGCTTTCTTT.

The chain uses TRBV18 and TRBJ2-5; 7 bases map to TRBD1. The germline V gene has CDR1 KGHSH and CDR2 LQKENI. V lost 3 bases and J lost 4; bases outside the gene matches: 2. The CDR3 extends over 13 amino acids. CDR3 bases: TGTGCCAGCTCACCCCGACAGGGAGAGACCCAGTACTTC. This encodes CASSPRQGETQYF.